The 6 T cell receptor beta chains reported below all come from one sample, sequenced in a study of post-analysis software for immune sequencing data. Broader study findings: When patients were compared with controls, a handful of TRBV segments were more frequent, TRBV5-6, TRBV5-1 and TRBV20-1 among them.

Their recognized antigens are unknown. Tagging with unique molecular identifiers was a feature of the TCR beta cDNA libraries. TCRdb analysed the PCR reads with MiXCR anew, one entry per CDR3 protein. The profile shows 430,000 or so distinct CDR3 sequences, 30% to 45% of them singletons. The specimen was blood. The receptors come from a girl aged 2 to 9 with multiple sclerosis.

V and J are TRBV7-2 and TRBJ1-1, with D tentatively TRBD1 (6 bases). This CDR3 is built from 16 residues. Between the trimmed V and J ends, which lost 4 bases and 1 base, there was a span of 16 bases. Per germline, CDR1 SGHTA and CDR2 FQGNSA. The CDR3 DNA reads TGTGCCAGCAGCTCCACAGGGACACAAAAGAACACTGAAGCTTTCTTT. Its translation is CASSSTGTQKNTEAFF. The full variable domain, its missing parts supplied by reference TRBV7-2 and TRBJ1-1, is GAGVSQSPSNKVTEKGKDVELRCDPISGHTALYWYRQSLGQGLEFLIYFQGNSAPDKSGLPSDRFSAERTGGSVSTLTIQRTQQEDSAVYLCASSSTGTQKNTEAFFGQGTRLTVV.

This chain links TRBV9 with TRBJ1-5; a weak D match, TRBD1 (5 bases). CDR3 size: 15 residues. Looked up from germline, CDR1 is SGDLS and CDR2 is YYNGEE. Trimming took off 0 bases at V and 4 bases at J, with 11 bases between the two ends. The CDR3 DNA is TGTGCCAGCAGCGTAGGGGACGGGGTTAATCAGCCCCAGCATTTT. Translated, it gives CASSVGDGVNQPQHF.

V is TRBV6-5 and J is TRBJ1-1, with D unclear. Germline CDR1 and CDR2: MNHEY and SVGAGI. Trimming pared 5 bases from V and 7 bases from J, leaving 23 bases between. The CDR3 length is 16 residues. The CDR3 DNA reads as TGTGCCAGCAGTACCATTCATTACGCCTCCTCGGGTGAAGCTTTCTTT. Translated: CASSTIHYASSGEAFF.

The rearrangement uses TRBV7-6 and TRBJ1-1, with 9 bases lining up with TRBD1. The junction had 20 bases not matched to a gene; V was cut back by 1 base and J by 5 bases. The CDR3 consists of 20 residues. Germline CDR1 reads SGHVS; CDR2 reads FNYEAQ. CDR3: CASSLDRDREEGAGGTEAFF. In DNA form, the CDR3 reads TGTGCCAGCAGCTTAGATCGGGACAGGGAAGAAGGAGCAGGGGGGACTGAAGCTTTCTTT.

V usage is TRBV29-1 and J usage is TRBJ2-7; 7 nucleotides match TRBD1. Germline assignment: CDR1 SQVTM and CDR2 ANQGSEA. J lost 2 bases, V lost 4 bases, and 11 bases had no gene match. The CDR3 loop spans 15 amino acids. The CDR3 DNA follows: TGCAGCGTTGTCGGACAGGCCCAAGTTCCCTACGAGCAGTACTTC. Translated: CSVVGQAQVPYEQYF.

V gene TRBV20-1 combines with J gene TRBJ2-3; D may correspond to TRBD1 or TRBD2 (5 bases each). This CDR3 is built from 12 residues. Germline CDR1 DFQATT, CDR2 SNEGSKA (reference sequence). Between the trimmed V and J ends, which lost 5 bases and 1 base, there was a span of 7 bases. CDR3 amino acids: CSAWGRTDTQYF. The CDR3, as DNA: TGCAGTGCTTGGGGACGCACAGATACGCAGTATTTT.